This T cell receptor beta chain appears in the sequencing data of a study of T cell responses to AZD1222 COVID-19 vaccine (dated by TCRdb to the early 2020s). Notes on the research overall: A total of approximately 240 trial participants underwent TCR sequencing, of whom approximately 200 had received two doses of AZD1222 and 26 had received two doses of the MenACWY control vaccine. Trial participants were enrolled into age subgroups of 18-55, 56-69 and 70-plus years, which contained around 150, 28 and 57 TCR-sequenced participants, respectively.

The CDR3 regions of human TCRbeta chains were analyzed by immunosequencing. On the authors' methods: Repertoire TCRs were checked for matches against a reference library of SARS-CoV-2-specific TCRs that had been generated using the MIRA antigen-specificity platform. Breadth was defined as the fraction of unique TCRs that were SARS-CoV-2-associated, and depth was defined as the fraction of total T cells that were SARS-CoV-2-associated. Using the MIRA data, each spike-specific TCR was assigned both to the spike region to which the TCR was reactive and to a CD4 or CD8 class. Log10-transformed breadth and depth values were compared by one-way ANOVA with Sidak's multiple comparisons tests. What TCRdb holds here is the immuneACCESS table cut down to in-frame rearrangements. Part of the clones is not present; checked against another copy, under half of the missing clones reflect an unresolved V gene, and the others are unexplained. V, J and clone size are taken as reported in that table, and D and trimming were inferred from the DNA itself. The sample table shows more than 80,000 clones, and around nine tenths are seen once. The top ten constitute around 2.9% of the sample.

CDR1 and CDR2, looked up from the germline V gene (reference sequence), are SEHNR and FQNEAQ. The CDR3 numbers 12 residues from cysteine through phenylalanine. CDR3 DNA is the only sequence kept; it has 36 bases, read in frame from the first base. Trimming at the junction amounts to 5 bases on V and 3 bases on J, and the germline ends lie 8 bases apart. Notes on this clone: Its antigen remains unidentified. No much larger clonotype is one base removed from it; base qualities were not supplied.

Here is what the overall study found, with its caveats: Vaccine-associated CD4 TCRs spanned the whole spike protein, with dominant responses in regions 160-218 and 743-854. Epitopes outside the regions mutated in the B.1.351 and B.1.1.7 variants were reportedly recognized by nearly half of the unique spike-specific TCRs. Because no day 14 peak-response samples were available, the repertoires could be characterized only after the peak T cell response. A significant rise in spike-specific TCR breadth and depth was observed after two AZD1222 doses relative to day 0 and relative to MenACWY recipients. In the small 56-69-year group, the increase in depth fell short of significance, most likely because of low power. Most participants were white British and females outnumbered males, and the authors suggested that clonal diversity may have been underestimated. Conclusions about previously exposed vaccinees were limited because only six or seven AZD1222 recipients were SARS-CoV-2 seropositive at baseline.

What the time point label conveys for this sample: about 28 days (+/-7) after the second vaccine dose. Because spike-specific TCR depth and breadth did not differ between the two schedules, AZD1222 recipients who got a second dose at roughly 4 weeks were pooled with those who got a second dose at roughly 12 weeks. Samples from vaccinated people were obtained from the UK trials COV001 and COV002, which included a single-blind randomized controlled phase 2/3 trial of AZD1222 (ChAdOx1 nCoV-19) in healthy adults. Trial participant PBMC samples were collected at day 0 and day 28 after the second dose for TCRbeta chain sequencing.

This TCR was recovered from an adult who received the AZD1222 COVID-19 vaccine. The sample here was peripheral blood, taken 28 days after the second AZD1222 dose. This sequence uses TRBV7-9 and TRBJ2-7; the D region possibly corresponds to TRBD2 (5 bases align). At the DNA level, the sequence is TGTGCCAGCAGCCGGGGAAACTACGAGCAGTACTTC. This translates into CASSRGNYEQYF.